This T cell receptor beta chain was found in a study of CD8 T cells in Susac syndrome. Germline assignment: CDR1 ENHRY and CDR2 SYGVKD. V lost 0 bases to trimming and J lost 5 bases, with 14 bases between them. The CDR3 loop spans 15 amino acids. The count of this clonotype is one. With random hexamers, reverse transcription was performed on about 0.5 to 1 ug of RNA. Coverage of TCR beta CDR3 amplification by immunoSEQ multiplex PCR extended to 54 Vbeta and 13 Jbeta. MiXCR, run by TCRdb on the immunoSEQ multiplex PCR reads, gives a single entry per CDR3 protein. The sample lists around 180,000 distinct CDR3 sequences, approximately 96% occurring once. CD8+ and CD4+ T cells circulating in blood were sequenced for TCR beta. Treatment-naive patients with stable or active relapsing-remitting disease were the multiple sclerosis controls. Negative isolation yielded CD4+ and CD8+ T cells, and FACS enriched TEMRA cells.

This clonotype originated in a human donor with multiple sclerosis. The gene calls are TRBV10-3 and TRBJ2-7, with D possibly matching TRBD1 (5 bases). Sequencing was performed on CD4+ T cells from PBMCs. CDR3 region: CAISESISGAHEQYF. Written as DNA, the CDR3 is TGTGCCATCAGTGAGTCGATATCTGGGGCCCACGAGCAGTACTTC.